The following is a T cell receptor (beta chain) sequence with its context. The antigen it recognizes is unknown. There are no base qualities to consult, and no much larger clone falls within one base. Using the deep immunoSEQ assay, multiplex PCR amplified TCR CDR3 regions from genomic DNA. For each cell subset, the extracted genomic DNA was distributed evenly across all wells of several immunoSEQ 96-well plates, and each plate served as one replicate. For sorted subsets, 150 to 250 ng genomic DNA, equal to tens of thousands of T cell genomes, was loaded into each replicate PCR. The purified libraries were quantified using a Qubit 3.0 fluorometer, sized with a Bioanalyzer 2100, and then quantified again using the KAPA Library Quantification kit. A separate single-read 150-cycle Illumina NextSeq 550 flow cell was used to sequence each immunoSEQ 96-well plate. Concerning the study's data processing: Because the immunoSEQ output held only junctional sequences and lacked quality scores, the filtering could not match the filtering applied to full-length reads. To assign V/J genes and CDR3, sequences were annotated against IMGT germline references using PyIR, a Python wrapper for IgBLAST v1.9. Reads were filtered out if the reads had weak V/J assignments (E-value above 1e-6), no CDR3, stop codons, out-of-frame junctions, or ambiguous translated residues. V3J clonotypes were defined as sequences sharing an identical inferred V gene, J gene, and CDR3 amino acid sequence. Percentage overlap between repertoires was computed as shared unique clonotypes divided by the size of the smaller repertoire. RTK rarefaction, the Chao1 estimator, and Recon v2.1 estimates of unobserved clonotypes were used to assess repertoire richness. For all TCRbeta clonotypes obtained by the gDNA method from a handful of donors, generation probabilities were computed with OLGA. TCRdb provides this immuneACCESS table in a form limited to in-frame rearrangements. Some clones are lacking; in checked studies, under half of them reflect an unresolved V gene, and why the rest are absent is not known. The DNA gave D and trimming, while V, J and clone size come from that table. The sample has some 2 million clones on record, 90% to 95% of them singletons. 0.13% of the sample is taken by the ten largest.

The data were taken from a study of shared clonotypes between healthy human individuals (dated by TCRdb to 2020 to 2022). Broadly, across the study: A few men and a couple of women, aged 18 to 49 years, made up the cohort. Blood TCR repertoires of a handful of healthy adults were deeply sequenced to estimate repertoire size and the extent of clonotype sharing between individuals. To increase sequencing depth and limit assay-specific biases, different laboratories used diverse techniques to prepare libraries and sequence TCR repertoires. Between about 0.8 and 9 billion PBMCs per donor were obtained by leukapheresis. For each donor, CD4 naive and CD4 memory were each given three plates, CD8 naive was given two plates, and CD8 memory was given one plate. Beyond this particular receptor, the publication reports: Sampling was restricted to blood, and TCR repertoires in tissues likely differ from the TCR repertoires found in blood. Even with the large sequencing depth, rarefaction of the sorted-subset datasets indicated that sequencing was incomplete. Across a few donors, approximately 5% of naive CD4, roughly 3.5% of naive CD8, under 2.5% of memory CD4, and about 0.4% of memory CD8 clonotypes were shared. Estimated clonotype richness was generally larger for naive than for memory subsets. Clonotypes shared by all four sorted-subset donors showed higher generation probabilities than non-shared clonotypes. Pairwise subsampling led to the expectation that sequencing depth would affect the degree of clonotype sharing among donors. The genetic and exposure-history diversity represented was limited by the small number of donors.

Trimming removed 8 bases from V and 6 bases from J, leaving 20 bases between the germline ends. CDR1 and CDR2 (MNHEY, SVGAGI) derive from the germline V gene. The cysteine opens and the phenylalanine closes a CDR3 of 14 amino acids. The sequence is cut down to CDR3 DNA, 42 bases in frame from base 1. Healthy HIV-negative adults with no recently reported acute infections or vaccinations were included as donors. All donors were Caucasian adults living in Nashville, Tennessee, USA. Magnetic negative selection was used to enrich CD4+ T cells, after which naive cells were positively selected on CD45RA and the negative fraction became the memory subset. Blood was obtained by leukapheresis, after which PBMCs were separated by Ficoll-Histopaque density gradient centrifugation and cryopreserved in liquid nitrogen vapor phase. Analytical flow cytometry was used to check the purity and quantity of every magnetically sorted T cell population. Genomic DNA was isolated from each sorted fraction and quantified by UV absorbance on a Nanodrop 2000c.

The specimen sequenced was naive CD4+ T cells sorted from blood. The cell subset or site label corresponds to: CD45RA+ positively selected. The TCR was taken from a young man in good health. The chain is encoded by TRBV6-5 joined to TRBJ2-7; the D segment is perhaps TRBD1 or TRBD2, each sharing 5 matched bases. The encoded CDR3 is CASAGALVLSEQYF. The bases read TGTGCCAGCGCCGGGGCCCTGGTCCTTTCCGAGCAGTACTTC.